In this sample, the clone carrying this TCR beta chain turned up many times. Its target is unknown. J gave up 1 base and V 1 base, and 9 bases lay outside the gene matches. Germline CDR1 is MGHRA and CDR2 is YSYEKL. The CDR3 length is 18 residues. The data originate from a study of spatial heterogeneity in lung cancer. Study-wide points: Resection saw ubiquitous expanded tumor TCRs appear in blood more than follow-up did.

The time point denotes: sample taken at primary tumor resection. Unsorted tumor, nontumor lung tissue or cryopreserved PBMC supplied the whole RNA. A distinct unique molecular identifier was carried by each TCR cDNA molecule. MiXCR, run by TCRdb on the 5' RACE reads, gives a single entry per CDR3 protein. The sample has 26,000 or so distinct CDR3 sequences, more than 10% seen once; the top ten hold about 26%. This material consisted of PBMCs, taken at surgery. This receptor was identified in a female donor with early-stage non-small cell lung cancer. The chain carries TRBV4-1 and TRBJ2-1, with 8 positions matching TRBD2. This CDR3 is CASSQVSSGSASYNEQFF. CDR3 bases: TGCGCCAGCAGCCAAGTATCAAGCGGGAGCGCGTCCTACAATGAGCAGTTCTTC.